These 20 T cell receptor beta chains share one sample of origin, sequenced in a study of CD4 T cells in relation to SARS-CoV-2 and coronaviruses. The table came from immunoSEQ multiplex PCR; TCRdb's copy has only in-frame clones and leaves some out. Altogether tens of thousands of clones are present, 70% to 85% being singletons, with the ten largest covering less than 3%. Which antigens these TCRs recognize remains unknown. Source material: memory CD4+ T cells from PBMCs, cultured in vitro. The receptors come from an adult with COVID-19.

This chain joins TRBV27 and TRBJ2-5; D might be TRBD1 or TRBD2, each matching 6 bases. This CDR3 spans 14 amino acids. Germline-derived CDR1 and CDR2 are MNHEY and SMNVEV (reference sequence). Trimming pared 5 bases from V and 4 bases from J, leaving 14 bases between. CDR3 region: CASSNRGPGETQYF. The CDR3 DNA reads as TGTGCCAGCAGTAATCGGGGGCCGGGAGAGACCCAGTACTTC.

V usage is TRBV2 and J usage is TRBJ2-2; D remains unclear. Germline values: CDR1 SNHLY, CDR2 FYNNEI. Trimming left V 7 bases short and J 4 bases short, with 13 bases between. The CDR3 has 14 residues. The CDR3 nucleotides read TGTGCCAGCATTAGGCTTTTGTTCACCGGGGAGCTGTTTTTT. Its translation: CASIRLLFTGELFF.

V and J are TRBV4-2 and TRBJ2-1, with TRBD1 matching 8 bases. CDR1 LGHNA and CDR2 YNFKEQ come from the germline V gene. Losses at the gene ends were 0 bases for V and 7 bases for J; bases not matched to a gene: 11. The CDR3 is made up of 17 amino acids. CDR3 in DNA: TGTGCCAGCAGCCAAGATAGTCAGAGGACAGGGAATAATGAGCAGTTCTTC. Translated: CASSQDSQRTGNNEQFF.

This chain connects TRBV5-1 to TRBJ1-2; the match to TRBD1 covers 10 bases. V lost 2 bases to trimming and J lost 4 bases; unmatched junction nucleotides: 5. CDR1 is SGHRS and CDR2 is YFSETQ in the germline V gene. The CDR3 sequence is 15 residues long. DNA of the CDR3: TGCGCCAGCAGCTTCGACAGGGGGCTGACCTATGGCTACACCTTC. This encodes CASSFDRGLTYGYTF.

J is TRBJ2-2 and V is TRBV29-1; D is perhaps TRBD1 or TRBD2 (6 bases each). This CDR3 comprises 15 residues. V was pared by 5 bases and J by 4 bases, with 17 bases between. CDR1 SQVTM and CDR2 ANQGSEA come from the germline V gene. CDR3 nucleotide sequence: TGCAGCGTTCGACAGGAGGGGACGGTCACCGGGGAGCTGTTTTTT. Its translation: CSVRQEGTVTGELFF.

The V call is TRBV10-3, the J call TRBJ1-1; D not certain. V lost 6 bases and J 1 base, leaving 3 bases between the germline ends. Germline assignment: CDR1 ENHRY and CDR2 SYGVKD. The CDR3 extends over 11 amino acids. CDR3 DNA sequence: TGTGCCATCAGGGGGAACACTGAAGCTTTCTTT. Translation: CAIRGNTEAFF.

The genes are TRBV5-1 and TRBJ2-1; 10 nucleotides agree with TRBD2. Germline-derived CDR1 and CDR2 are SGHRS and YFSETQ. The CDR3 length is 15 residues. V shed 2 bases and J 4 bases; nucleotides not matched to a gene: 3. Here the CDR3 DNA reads TGCGCCAGCAGCTTCCTAGCGGGAGCATACAATGAGCAGTTCTTC. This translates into CASSFLAGAYNEQFF.

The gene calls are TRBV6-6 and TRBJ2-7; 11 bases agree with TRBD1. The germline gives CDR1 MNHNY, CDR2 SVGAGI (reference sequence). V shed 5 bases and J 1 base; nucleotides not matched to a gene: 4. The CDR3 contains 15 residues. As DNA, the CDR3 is TGTGCCAGCAGTAGGGGGACAGGGGGTTCCTACGAGCAGTACTTC. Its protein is CASSRGTGGSYEQYF.

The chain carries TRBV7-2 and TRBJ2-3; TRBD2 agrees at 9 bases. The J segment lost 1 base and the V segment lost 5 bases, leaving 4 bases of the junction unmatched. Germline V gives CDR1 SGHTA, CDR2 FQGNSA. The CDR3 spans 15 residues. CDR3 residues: CASSPWTSGTDTQYF. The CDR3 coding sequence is TGTGCCAGCAGCCCATGGACTAGCGGCACAGATACGCAGTATTTT.

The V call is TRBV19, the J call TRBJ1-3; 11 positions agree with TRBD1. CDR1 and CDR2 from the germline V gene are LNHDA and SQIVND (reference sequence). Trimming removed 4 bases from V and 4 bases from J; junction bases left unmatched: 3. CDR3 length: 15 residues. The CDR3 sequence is CASSRTGGAGNTIYF. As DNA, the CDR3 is TGTGCCAGTAGTAGGACAGGGGGCGCCGGAAACACCATATATTTT.

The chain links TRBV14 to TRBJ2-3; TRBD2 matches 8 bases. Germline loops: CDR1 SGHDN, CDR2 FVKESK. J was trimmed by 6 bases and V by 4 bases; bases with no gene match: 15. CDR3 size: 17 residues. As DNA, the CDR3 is TGTGCCAGCAGCCTAGAGACCCCTTTCGGGAGGGAGGATACGCAGTATTTT. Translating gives CASSLETPFGREDTQYF. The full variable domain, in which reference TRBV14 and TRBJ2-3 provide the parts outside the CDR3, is EAGVTQFPSHSVIEKGQTVTLRCDPISGHDNLYWYRRVMGKEIKFLLHFVKESKQDESGMPNNRFLAERTGGTYSTLKVQPAELEDSGVYFCASSLETPFGREDTQYFGPGTRLTVL.

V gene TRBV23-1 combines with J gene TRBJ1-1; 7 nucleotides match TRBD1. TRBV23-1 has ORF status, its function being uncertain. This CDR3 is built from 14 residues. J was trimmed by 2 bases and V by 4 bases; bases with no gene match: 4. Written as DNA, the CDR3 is TGCGCCAGCAGTCCGGGACAGTTAAACACTGAAGCTTTCTTT. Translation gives CASSPGQLNTEAFF.

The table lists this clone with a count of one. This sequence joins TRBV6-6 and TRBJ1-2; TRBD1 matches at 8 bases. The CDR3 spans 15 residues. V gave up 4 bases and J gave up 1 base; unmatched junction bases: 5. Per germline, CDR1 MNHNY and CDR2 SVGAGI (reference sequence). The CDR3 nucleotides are TGTGCCAGCAGTTCGACAGGGGCGAATAACTATGGCTACACCTTC. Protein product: CASSSTGANNYGYTF.

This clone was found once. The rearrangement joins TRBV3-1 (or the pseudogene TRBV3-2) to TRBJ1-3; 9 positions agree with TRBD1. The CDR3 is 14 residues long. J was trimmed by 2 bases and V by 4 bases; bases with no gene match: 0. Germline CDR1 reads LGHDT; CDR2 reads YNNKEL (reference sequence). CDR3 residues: CASSRQGAGNTIYF. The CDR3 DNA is TGTGCCAGCAGCCGACAGGGGGCTGGAAACACCATATATTTT.

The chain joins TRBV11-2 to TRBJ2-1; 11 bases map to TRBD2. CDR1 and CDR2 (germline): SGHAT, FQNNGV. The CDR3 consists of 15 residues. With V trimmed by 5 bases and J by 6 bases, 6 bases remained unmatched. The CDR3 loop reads CASSALAGGRNEQFF. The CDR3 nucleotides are TGTGCCAGCAGCGCGCTAGCGGGAGGCCGCAATGAGCAGTTCTTC.

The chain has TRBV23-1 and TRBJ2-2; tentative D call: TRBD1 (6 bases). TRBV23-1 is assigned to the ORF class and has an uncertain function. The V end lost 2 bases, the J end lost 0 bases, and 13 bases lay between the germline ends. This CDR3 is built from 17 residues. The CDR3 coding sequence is TGCGCCAGCAGTCAAATCTCGGACAGAGCGAACACCGGGGAGCTGTTTTTT. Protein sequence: CASSQISDRANTGELFF.

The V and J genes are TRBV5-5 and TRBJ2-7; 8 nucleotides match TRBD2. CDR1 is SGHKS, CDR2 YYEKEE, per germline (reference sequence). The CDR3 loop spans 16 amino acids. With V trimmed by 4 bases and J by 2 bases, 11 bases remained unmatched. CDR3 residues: CASSKELADSTYEQYF. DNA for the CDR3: TGTGCCAGCAGCAAGGAACTAGCGGACTCCACCTACGAGCAGTACTTC.

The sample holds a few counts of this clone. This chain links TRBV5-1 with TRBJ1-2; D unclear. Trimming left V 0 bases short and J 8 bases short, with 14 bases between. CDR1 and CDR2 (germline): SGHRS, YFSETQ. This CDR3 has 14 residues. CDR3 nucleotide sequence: TGCGCCAGCAGCTTGGTTTTGGGAGGGAAGGGCTACACCTTC. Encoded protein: CASSLVLGGKGYTF.

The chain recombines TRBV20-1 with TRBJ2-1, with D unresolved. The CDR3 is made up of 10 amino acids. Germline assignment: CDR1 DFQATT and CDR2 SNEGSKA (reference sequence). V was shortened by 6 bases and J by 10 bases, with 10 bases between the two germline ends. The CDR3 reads CSAAVKEQFF. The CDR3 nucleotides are TGCAGTGCGGCGGTAAAAGAGCAGTTCTTC.

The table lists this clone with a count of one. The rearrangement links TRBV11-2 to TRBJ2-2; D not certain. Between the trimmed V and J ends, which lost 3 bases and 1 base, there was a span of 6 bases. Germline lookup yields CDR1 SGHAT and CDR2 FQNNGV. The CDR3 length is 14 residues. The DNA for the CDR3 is TGTGCCAGCAGCTTCCTCAGGAACACCGGGGAGCTGTTTTTT. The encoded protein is CASSFLRNTGELFF.